Below, 11 T cell receptor beta chains from the same sample are listed, as sequenced in a study of cytomegalovirus exposure and HLA in healthy donors. In the PCR, 60 Vbeta and 13 Jbeta primers were used. Some clones are missing from TCRdb's copy, which holds only in-frame ones; the method was immunoSEQ multiplex PCR. The sample has 100,000 to 150,000 clones; roughly 80% are singletons. Sequenced sample: PBMCs. The receptors were sampled from a man aged 18-30 years in good health and CMV-seropositive.

V is TRBV11-2 and J is TRBJ1-2, with 9 bases aligning to TRBD1. There are 17 residues in the CDR3. The V and J ends lost 1 base and 1 base, in that order; junction bases with no gene match: 7. CDR1 is SGHAT, CDR2 FQNNGV, per germline. CDR3 in DNA: TGTGCCAGCAGCTTAGCGTTGGGGACAGGGATTAACTATGGCTACACCTTC. It is translated as CASSLALGTGINYGYTF. Looking up the rest from reference TRBV11-2 and TRBJ1-2 gives the full variable domain: EAGVAQSPRYKIIEKRQSVAFWCNPISGHATLYWYQQILGQGPKLLIQFQNNGVVDDSQLPKDRFSAERLKGVDSTLKIQPAKLEDSAVYLCASSLALGTGINYGYTFGSGTRLTVV.

This chain connects TRBV6-6 to TRBJ2-7, with D maybe TRBD2 (5 bases). CDR1 and CDR2 (germline): MNHNY, SVGAGI (reference sequence). The CDR3 has 13 residues. The ends were cut back, 5 bases at V and 0 bases at J, with 8 bases in the middle. CDR3 in DNA: TGTGCCAGCAGTACGGGATCCTCCTACGAGCAGTACTTC. It yields the protein CASSTGSSYEQYF.

The rearrangement joins TRBV7-2 to TRBJ2-7, with 14 nucleotides matching TRBD2. V was pared by 8 bases and J by 9 bases, with 12 bases of the junction left unmatched. The CDR3 runs 15 residues. Per germline, CDR1 SGHTA and CDR2 FQGNSA. The CDR3: CASGITGLAGAVQYF. CDR3 DNA sequence: TGTGCCAGCGGGATAACGGGACTAGCGGGAGCCGTGCAGTACTTC.

This clone was seen only a few times. The V call is TRBV19, the J call TRBJ2-2; 7 bases map to TRBD1. The CDR3 covers 18 residues. CDR1 is LNHDA, CDR2 SQIVND, per germline (reference sequence). V was pared by 7 bases and J by 1 base, with 15 bases of the junction left unmatched. The CDR3 sequence: CASTPRLTGLGNTGELFF. The CDR3 DNA follows: TGTGCCAGTACCCCGAGACTGACAGGGCTCGGGAACACCGGGGAGCTGTTTTTT.

This chain links TRBV29-1 with TRBJ2-5, with 8 bases that match TRBD1. The J call is doubtful: the DNA matches TRBJ2-7 better. This CDR3 is 17 amino acids long. Germline V gene lookup returns CDR1 SQVTM and CDR2 ANQGSEA. CDR3 residues: CSVVSDRGHAGRYEQYF. The CDR3 region has the DNA TGCAGCGTTGTGAGTGACAGGGGCCATGCGGGACGCTACGAGCAGTACTTC.

The chain couples TRBV5-4 to TRBJ2-1, with 11 positions matching TRBD2. Germline V gene sequence: CDR1 SGHNT, CDR2 YYREEE (reference sequence). The CDR3 consists of 16 residues. Trimming took 3 bases from V and 7 from J; bases not matched to a gene: 9. The CDR3 DNA sequence: TGTGCCAGCAGCTCCTTAGCGGGAGGGGAGTGGAATGAGCAGTTCTTC. Protein: CASSSLAGGEWNEQFF.

V is TRBV4-3 and J is TRBJ1-2, with a weak D call TRBD1 (5 bases). V lost 7 bases and J 4 bases, leaving 16 bases between the germline ends. Germline V gives CDR1 LGHNA, CDR2 YSLEER. The CDR3 runs to 14 residues. The CDR3 nucleotides read TGCGCCAGCAATCAAGTCGGGGGGGGCTATGGCTACACCTTC. As protein: CASNQVGGGYGYTF.

The rearrangement uses TRBV7-2 and TRBJ2-5, with 14 positions matching TRBD2. CDR1 is SGHTA and CDR2 is FQGNSA in the germline V gene. Trimming took 3 bases from V and 4 from J; bases not matched to a gene: 4. This CDR3 region has 16 residues. The CDR3 loop reads CASSLEGLAGGETQYF. CDR3 coding DNA: TGTGCCAGCAGCTTGGAAGGACTAGCGGGAGGAGAGACCCAGTACTTC.

The gene calls are TRBV19 and TRBJ2-7; 7 bases agree with TRBD1. Germline CDR1 is LNHDA and CDR2 is SQIVND (reference sequence). The length of the CDR3 is 15 residues. V shed 1 base, J shed 3 bases, and the junction held 6 bases outside the gene matches. The CDR3 bases are TGTGCCAGTAGTATAGTACACAGGGGAGACTACGAGCAGTACTTC. This encodes CASSIVHRGDYEQYF.

The rearrangement joins TRBV19 to TRBJ2-5; 12 nucleotides line up with TRBD1. Germline CDR1 LNHDA, CDR2 SQIVND (reference sequence). This CDR3 has 14 amino acids. Trimming at V came to 7 bases and at J to 5 bases, leaving 5 bases not matched to a gene. In nucleotides, the CDR3 is TGTGCCAGTACCGGGACAGGGGGCCTGGAGACCCAGTACTTC. Its protein product is CASTGTGGLETQYF.

This rearrangement joins TRBV4-1 to TRBJ2-2; D remains ambiguous. Germline CDR1 MGHRA, CDR2 YSYEKL. V dropped 4 bases and J dropped 5 bases, with 5 bases sitting between them. CDR3 size: 12 residues. In DNA, the CDR3 is TGCGCCAGCAGCCCCCCGACCGGGGAGCTGTTTTTT. This gives the protein CASSPPTGELFF.